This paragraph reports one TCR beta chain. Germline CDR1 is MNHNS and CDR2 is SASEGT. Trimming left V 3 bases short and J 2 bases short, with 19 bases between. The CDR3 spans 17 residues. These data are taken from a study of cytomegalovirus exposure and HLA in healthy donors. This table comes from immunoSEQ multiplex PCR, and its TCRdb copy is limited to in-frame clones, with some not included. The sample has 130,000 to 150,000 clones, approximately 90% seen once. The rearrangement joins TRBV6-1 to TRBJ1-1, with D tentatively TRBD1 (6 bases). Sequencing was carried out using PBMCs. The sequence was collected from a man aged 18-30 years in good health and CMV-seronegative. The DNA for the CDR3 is TGTGCCAGCAGTGACCCCAGGGGCGGTGTGGGAAACACTGAAGCTTTCTTT. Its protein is CASSDPRGGVGNTEAFF.